Sequencing of this T cell receptor beta chain was carried out in a study of blood T cell repertoires in COVID-19. About the research overall: Some COVID-19 samples were acute and others convalescent; all came from the United States, Italy and Spain. The analysed material was cDNA or gDNA that came from T cells, B-cell-depleted T cells, or PBMCs.

The assay was immunoSEQ multiplex PCR, and TCRdb's table has in-frame clones only and misses some. The repertoire holds about 140,000 clones, with 85% to 90% as singletons. The V and J ends lost 4 bases and 6 bases, in that order; junction bases with no gene match: 7. The germline gives CDR1 SGHRS, CDR2 YFSETQ. The CDR3 covers 15 residues. The sample taken for sequencing was peripheral blood. The receptor comes from a woman in her sixties with acute or convalescent COVID-19. V usage is TRBV5-1 and J usage is TRBJ1-4; 9 bases map to TRBD1. DNA for the CDR3: TGCGCCAGCAGCCCGGAGGGACAGGGTTATGAAAAACTGTTTTTT. This gives the protein CASSPEGQGYEKLFF.